The clone carrying this T cell receptor beta chain has only a few counts. What it binds is not known. This sample was taken from a study of somatic mutations in cytotoxic T cells in rheumatoid arthritis. Study background: There were some V beta antibody-stained T-cell populations flow-sorted at nearly 100% purity, and these included V beta1+ cells sequenced for TCRB.

The V end was cut by 3 bases, the J end by 7 bases, with 25 bases between. The CDR3 runs 18 residues. Germline values: CDR1 ENHRY, CDR2 SYGVKD. Sequencing was performed with immunoSEQ multiplex PCR; in TCRdb, only in-frame clones are kept and a portion is missing. The table lists more than 35,000 clones, more than 80% of them singletons. Study-wide findings and caveats: Relative to age-matched healthy controls, rheumatoid arthritis patients did not differ significantly in CD8+ T-cell clonality.

The healthy control blood donors were under 65% female, with median age around 60 years (range roughly 20-75). Positive magnetic bead selection was used to isolate CD4+ and CD8+ cells; purity was checked by flow cytometry. The TCR originated in a man aged 40-49 years in good health. The source material was CD8+ T cells sorted from blood. This chain links TRBV10-3 with TRBJ2-1; TRBD1 or TRBD2 may be the D gene (5 bases each). The DNA of the CDR3 is TGTGCCATCAGTGATCCCGGGGCTCTAGGGTCCTTACTGAATGAGCAGTTCTTC. It is translated as CAISDPGALGSLLNEQFF.